The sequence of this TCR beta chain was determined in a study of response to subunit inactivated influenza vaccine. Study-level results: The authors offered the suggestion that each seasonal influenza vaccination recruits few new T cells.

TCRdb reprocessed the RT-PCR reads with MiXCR, giving one entry per CDR3 protein. The sample has over 150,000 distinct CDR3 sequences; about 11% are singletons. This clonotype came up many times. Its antigen is unknown. The germline V gene encodes CDR1 SGHDN and CDR2 FVKESK. Trimming removed 2 bases at V and 6 bases at J, with 8 bases between. The CDR3 runs to 13 residues. This TCR was recovered from a man in his fifties or sixties who received an inactivated influenza vaccine. Sequenced here: CD8+ T cells sorted from PBMCs, sampled roughly 24 months after vaccination. This chain links TRBV14 with TRBJ2-1; D is ambiguous. The CDR3 bases are TGTGCCAGCAGCCAATTCAGGAGCAATGAGCAGTTCTTC. Translating gives CASSQFRSNEQFF.